This T cell receptor beta chain was identified during a study of CD8 T cells in Susac syndrome. With random hexamers, 0.5 to 1 ug RNA was reverse transcribed. TCRdb recomputed calls from the immunoSEQ multiplex PCR reads with MiXCR, one row per CDR3 protein. The table lists under 70,000 distinct CDR3 sequences, 95% of them singletons. Sequencing of TCR beta, carried out with a high-throughput approach, was applied to CD8+ and CD4+ T cells from the blood. The CDR3 is made up of 14 amino acids. Trimming took 5 bases from V and 4 from J; bases not matched to a gene: 7. Germline loops: CDR1 MDHEN, CDR2 SYDVKM.

The clonotype was recovered from a human donor with Susac syndrome. The chain carries TRBV28 and TRBJ2-5; 7 bases fit TRBD1. The sample consisted of CD8+ T cells from PBMCs. The CDR3 DNA sequence: TGTGCCAGCAGTCACAGGGGCAGCGGAGAGACCCAGTACTTC. Its protein product is CASSHRGSGETQYF.